A single sample gave rise to the 20 T cell receptor beta chains below, sequenced in a study of T cells in Graves' hyperthyroidism and ophthalmopathy. It was RNA transcripts that yielded the amplified TCR beta CDR3 regions. During a first-round RT-PCR of the TCR CDR3, the HTBI primer set was used. TCRdb re-derived calls from the multiplex PCR reads in MiXCR, one entry per CDR3 protein. The sample lists about 590,000 distinct CDR3 sequences; more than 15% were seen once. Sequencing input: blood. The receptors derive from a woman aged 25 to 39 with Graves' hyperthyroidism.

This clonotype came up once. The V gene is TRBV19, the J gene TRBJ1-5; D might be TRBD1 (5 bases). The V gene lost 3 bases and the J gene lost 0 bases, with 9 bases spanning the gap. This CDR3 has 15 residues. Germline V gene data show CDR1 as LNHDA and CDR2 as SQIVND (reference sequence). The CDR3 protein is CASSIWDPSNQPQHF. CDR3 bases: TGTGCCAGTAGTATTTGGGACCCTAGCAATCAGCCCCAGCATTTT.

The chain links TRBV6-2 or TRBV6-3 to TRBJ2-5; D might be TRBD2 (6 bases). Between the trimmed V and J ends, which lost 6 bases and 10 bases, there was a span of 21 bases. The germline V gene encodes CDR1 MNHEY and CDR2 SVGEGT. This CDR3 is built from 14 residues. The CDR3 nucleotides are TGTGCCAGCAGCAGAGGGGACTCCAGACTGGGCCAGTACTTC. This codes for CASSRGDSRLGQYF.

The chain carries TRBV20-1 and TRBJ2-6, with a possible D match to TRBD1 (5 bases). Looked up from germline, CDR1 is DFQATT and CDR2 is SNEGSKA (reference sequence). Trimming pared 3 bases from V and 2 bases from J, leaving 14 bases between. The CDR3 is 16 amino acids. CDR3 sequence: CSASLGQGAGANVLTF. The CDR3 DNA reads as TGCAGTGCTAGTTTGGGTCAGGGTGCTGGGGCCAACGTCCTGACTTTC.

To note about this clonotype: This may stem from a read error, because a much larger clone lies one nucleotide away. The chain recombines TRBV5-1 with TRBJ2-3; D possibly corresponds to TRBD2 (5 bases). Per the germline V gene, CDR1 is SGHRS and CDR2 is YFSETQ. CDR3 length equals 15 residues. In nucleotides, the CDR3 is TGCGCCAGCAGCTTGTCTCCCAGCGGCACAGATACGCGGTATTTT. This gives the protein CASSLSPSGTDTRYF.

This clonotype was seen a handful of times. The gene calls are TRBV5-6 and TRBJ2-2; unclear D gene. The CDR3 is 13 amino acids. V lost 2 bases to trimming and J lost 3 bases, with 5 bases between them. Germline V gene lookup returns CDR1 SGHDT and CDR2 YYEEEE. The CDR3 reads CASSFMDTGELFF. CDR3 coding DNA: TGTGCCAGCAGCTTTATGGACACCGGGGAGCTGTTTTTT.

This clonotype occurred many times. The chain carries TRBV30 and TRBJ2-1; a possible D gene is TRBD2 (6 bases). The ends were cut back, 0 bases at V and 4 bases at J, with 10 bases in the middle. The length of the CDR3 is 14 residues. Germline-derived CDR1 and CDR2 are GTSNPN and SVGIG (reference sequence). The DNA for the CDR3 is TGTGCCTGGAGTGTATCTGCGGGATACAATGAGCAGTTCTTC. This sequence encodes CAWSVSAGYNEQFF.

This clonotype was observed a handful of times. The chain recombines TRBV7-9 with TRBJ2-1, with 14 bases lining up with TRBD2. This CDR3 is built from 18 residues. V lost 0 bases to trimming and J lost 3 bases; unmatched junction nucleotides: 4. Germline V gene sequence: CDR1 SEHNR, CDR2 FQNEAQ (reference sequence). The CDR3, as DNA: TGTGCCAGCAGCTTAGCCGTGACTAGCGGGGGGGACTACAATGAGCAGTTCTTC. Translation gives CASSLAVTSGGDYNEQFF.

There are a few counts of this clonotype. This chain links TRBV10-3 with TRBJ2-7; 12 bases agree with TRBD2. Per germline, CDR1 ENHRY and CDR2 SYGVKD. This CDR3 comprises 15 residues. Unmatched junction bases numbered 4, after V lost 2 bases and J lost 5 bases. CDR3 protein: CAISEPTSGSNEQYF. The DNA for the CDR3 is TGTGCCATCAGTGAGCCGACTAGCGGGAGTAACGAGCAGTACTTC.

This clonotype was seen at least ten times. The CDR3 nucleotides are TGTGCCAGCAACTCCCTAGATACGCAGTATTTT. Protein sequence: CASNSLDTQYF. The chain combines TRBV7-9 with TRBJ2-3; D uncertain. This CDR3 contains 11 residues. V shed 7 bases and J shed 5 bases, with 7 bases lying between them. Germline assignment: CDR1 SEHNR and CDR2 FQNEAQ (reference sequence).

The genes are TRBV7-9 and TRBJ1-1, with a possible D match to TRBD1 (6 bases). Trimming took off 3 bases at V and 6 bases at J, with 14 bases between the two ends. CDR1 is SEHNR, CDR2 FQNEAQ, per germline (reference sequence). CDR3 length: 14 residues. The CDR3, as DNA: TGTGCCAGCAGCTTGGACAGAAGAACGTCTGAAGCTTTCTTT. This translates into CASSLDRRTSEAFF. The full variable domain, in which reference TRBV7-9 and TRBJ1-1 provide the parts outside the CDR3, is DTGVSQNPRHKITKRGQNVTFRCDPISEHNRLYWYRQTLGQGPEFLTYFQNEAQLEKSRLLSDRFSAERPKGSFSTLEIQRTEQGDSAMYLCASSLDRRTSEAFFGQGTRLTVV.

This clonotype was recorded at least ten times. The chain is built from TRBV7-2 and TRBJ2-1; 8 nucleotides line up with TRBD2. V shed 2 bases and J 6 bases; nucleotides not matched to a gene: 3. Germline CDR1 SGHTA, CDR2 FQGNSA. This CDR3 is 14 amino acids long. Here the CDR3 reads CASSLREGLNEQFF. The CDR3 DNA reads as TGTGCCAGCAGCTTACGGGAGGGCCTCAATGAGCAGTTCTTC.

The chain has TRBV5-1 and TRBJ1-2; D is uncertain. The CDR3 has 14 residues. Germline V gives CDR1 SGHRS, CDR2 YFSETQ. Trimming pared 1 base from V and 4 bases from J, leaving 11 bases between. The CDR3, as DNA: TGCGCCAGCAGCTTGCGGTCAGGAGGCTATGGCTACACCTTC. This sequence encodes CASSLRSGGYGYTF.

This clonotype was picked up many times. This sequence joins TRBV18 and TRBJ1-1; no definite D call. In germline, CDR1 is KGHSH, CDR2 LQKENI. The CDR3 extends over 15 amino acids. Trimming pared 0 bases from V and 3 bases from J, leaving 11 bases between. CDR3 residues: CASSPPSGRYTEAFF. Written as DNA, the CDR3 is TGTGCCAGCTCACCACCGTCAGGAAGATACACTGAAGCTTTCTTT.

There are a few counts of this clonotype. The chain has TRBV5-1 and TRBJ2-2, with 14 nucleotides matching TRBD2. The CDR3 spans 16 residues. Germline assignment: CDR1 SGHRS and CDR2 YFSETQ. V shed 3 bases and J 7 bases; nucleotides not matched to a gene: 5. The CDR3: CASSWGLAGEGGELFF. CDR3 DNA: TGCGCCAGCAGCTGGGGACTAGCGGGAGAAGGCGGGGAGCTGTTTTTT.

In this sample, this clonotype turned up many times. The chain combines TRBV30 with TRBJ1-1; no clear D. V was clipped by 0 bases and J by 4 bases, with 6 bases between them. Germline CDR1 reads GTSNPN; CDR2 reads SVGIG (reference sequence). CDR3 size: 12 residues. CDR3 in DNA: TGTGCCTGGAGTGTTTCCTCCACTGAAGCTTTCTTT. Translation gives CAWSVSSTEAFF.

This clonotype was seen many times. This sequence joins TRBV19 and TRBJ1-1; D is unresolved. In germline, CDR1 is LNHDA, CDR2 SQIVND (reference sequence). The CDR3 runs to 13 residues. The germline V and J ends were trimmed by 4 bases and 1 base, with 7 bases remaining between them. In DNA form, the CDR3 reads TGTGCCAGTAGTACGACGCCGAACACTGAAGCTTTCTTT. Protein product: CASSTTPNTEAFF.

In this sample, this clonotype turned up many times. The CDR3 loop is CASSLYPSGTDTQYF. The DNA of the CDR3 is TGTGCCAGCAGTTTATATCCATCGGGCACAGATACGCAGTATTTT. The chain uses TRBV27 and TRBJ2-3; unclear D gene. The CDR3 extends over 15 amino acids. Per germline, CDR1 MNHEY and CDR2 SMNVEV (reference sequence). Trimming cost V 1 base and J 1 base, with 9 bases left between them.

This clonotype was seen ten or more times. The V gene is TRBV11-2, the J gene TRBJ1-1; D remains unclear. Deletions cut 2 bases from V and 1 base from J, with 11 bases between. The CDR3 loop spans 15 amino acids. Germline CDR1 and CDR2: SGHAT and FQNNGV. The chain's CDR3 is CASSLPHNPNTEAFF. The CDR3 DNA is TGTGCCAGCAGCTTACCCCACAACCCGAACACTGAAGCTTTCTTT. Supplemented by reference TRBV11-2 and TRBJ1-1, the full variable domain reads EAGVAQSPRYKIIEKRQSVAFWCNPISGHATLYWYQQILGQGPKLLIQFQNNGVVDDSQLPKDRFSAERLKGVDSTLKIQPAKLEDSAVYLCASSLPHNPNTEAFFGQGTRLTVV.

This clonotype was seen more than once but under ten times. CDR3 sequence reads: CASSLEGGHYNEQFF. In DNA form, the CDR3 reads TGTGCCAGCAGCTTAGAGGGGGGGCACTACAATGAGCAGTTCTTC. V is TRBV7-9 and J is TRBJ2-1; D possibly corresponds to TRBD2 (7 bases). Looked up from germline, CDR1 is SEHNR and CDR2 is FQNEAQ (reference sequence). V lost 1 base and J lost 3, with 10 bases in between. There are 15 residues in the CDR3.

The genes are TRBV20-1 and TRBJ2-5; the D is unclear. Germline-derived CDR1 and CDR2 are DFQATT and SNEGSKA (reference sequence). The V end lost 2 bases, the J end lost 4 bases, and 17 bases lay between the germline ends. The CDR3 runs to 15 residues. CDR3 residues: CSARPMTVSAETQYF. The CDR3 coding sequence is TGCAGTGCTAGACCCATGACGGTCAGCGCAGAGACCCAGTACTTC.